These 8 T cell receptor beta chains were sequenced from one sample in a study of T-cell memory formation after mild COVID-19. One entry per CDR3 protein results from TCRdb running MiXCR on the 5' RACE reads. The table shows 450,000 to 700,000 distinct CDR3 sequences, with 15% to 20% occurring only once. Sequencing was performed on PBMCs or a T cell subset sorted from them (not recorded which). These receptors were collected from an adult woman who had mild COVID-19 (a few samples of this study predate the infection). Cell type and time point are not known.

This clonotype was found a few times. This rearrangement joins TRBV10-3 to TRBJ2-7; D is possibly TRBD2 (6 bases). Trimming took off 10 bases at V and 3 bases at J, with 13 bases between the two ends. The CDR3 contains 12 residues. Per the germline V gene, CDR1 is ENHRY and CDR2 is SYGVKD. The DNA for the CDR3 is TGTGCCACAGCGACGGAGGGCTACGAGCAGTACTTC. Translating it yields CATATEGYEQYF.

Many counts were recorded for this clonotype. This CDR3 reads CASSLGIGMAFF. The CDR3, as DNA: TGTGCCAGCAGCTTAGGTATAGGGATGGCTTTCTTT. The gene calls are TRBV7-8 and TRBJ1-1; no firm D call. Germline V lookup: CDR1 SGHVS, CDR2 FQNEAQ. The CDR3 has 12 residues. Between the trimmed V and J ends, which lost 1 base and 11 bases, there was a span of 11 bases.

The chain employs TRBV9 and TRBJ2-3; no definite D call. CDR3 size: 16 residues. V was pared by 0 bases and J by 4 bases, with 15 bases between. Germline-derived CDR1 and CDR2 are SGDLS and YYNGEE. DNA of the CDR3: TGTGCCAGCAGCGTAGCGGTAGTTCCTGCGGCAGATACGCAGTATTTT. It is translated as CASSVAVVPAADTQYF.

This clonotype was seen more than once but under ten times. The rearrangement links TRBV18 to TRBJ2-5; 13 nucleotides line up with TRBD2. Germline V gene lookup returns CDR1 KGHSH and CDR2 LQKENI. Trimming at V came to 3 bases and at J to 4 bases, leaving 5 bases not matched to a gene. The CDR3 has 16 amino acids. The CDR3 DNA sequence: TGTGCCAGCTCACCGACCAGGACTAGCGGGAGAGAGACCCAGTACTTC. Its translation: CASSPTRTSGRETQYF.

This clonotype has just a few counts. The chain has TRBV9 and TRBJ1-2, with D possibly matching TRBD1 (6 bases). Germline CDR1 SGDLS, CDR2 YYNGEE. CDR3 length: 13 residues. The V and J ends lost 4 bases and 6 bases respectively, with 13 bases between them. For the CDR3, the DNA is TGTGCCAGCAGCCCCCGGGACATTCATGGCTACACCTTC. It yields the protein CASSPRDIHGYTF. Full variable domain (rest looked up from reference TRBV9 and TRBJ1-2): DSGVTQTPKHLITATGQRVTLRCSPRSGDLSVYWYQQSLDQGLQFLIQYYNGEERAKGNILERFSAQQFPDLHSELNLSSLELGDSALYFCASSPRDIHGYTFGSGTRLTVV.

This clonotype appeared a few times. As DNA, the CDR3 is TGTGCCAGCAGCCCACAGGGGAGTGTAGAGACCCAGTACTTC. Translated: CASSPQGSVETQYF. The V gene is TRBV7-6, the J gene TRBJ2-5, with 7 bases identical to TRBD1. The CDR3 is made up of 14 amino acids. Germline assignment: CDR1 SGHVS and CDR2 FNYEAQ. After removal of 5 bases from V and 4 bases from J, the junction contained 7 bases not matched to a gene.

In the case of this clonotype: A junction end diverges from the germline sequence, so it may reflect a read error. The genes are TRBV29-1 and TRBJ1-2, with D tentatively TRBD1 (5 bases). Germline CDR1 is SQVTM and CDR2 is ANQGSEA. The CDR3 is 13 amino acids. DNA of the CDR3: TGCAGCGTTGCCTGGAGAGGGAAGAGGGGACTTATCTTC. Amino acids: CSVAWRGKRGLIF. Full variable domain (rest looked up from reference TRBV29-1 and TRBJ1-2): SAVISQKPSRDICQRGTSLTIQCQVDSQVTMMFWYRQQPGQSLTLIATANQGSEATYESGFVIDKFPISRPNLTFSTLTVSNMSPEDSSIYLCSVAWRGKRGLIFGSGTRLTVV.

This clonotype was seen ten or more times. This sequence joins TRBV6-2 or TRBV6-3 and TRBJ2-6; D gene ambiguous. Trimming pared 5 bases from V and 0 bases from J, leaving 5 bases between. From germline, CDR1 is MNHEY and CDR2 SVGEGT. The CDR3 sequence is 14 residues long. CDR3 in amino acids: CASSLSSGANVLTF. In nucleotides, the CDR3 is TGTGCCAGCAGTCTGAGCTCTGGGGCCAACGTCCTGACTTTC.